The rows below give T cell receptor beta chains drawn from one sample of a study of regulatory T cells in long-lasting Graves disease. TCRdb reanalysed the multiplex PCR reads using MiXCR and keeps one entry per CDR3 protein. The sample includes 350,000 to 500,000 distinct CDR3 sequences, about 21% of them seen just once. Source: peripheral blood mononuclear cells (PBMCs), taken when the disease was refractory, from a patient treated with antithyroid drugs. The receptors stem from a female donor with Graves disease. Both conserved end residues are part of each CDR3. The D gene is left open where the match is weak. Clone size is given for some rows only: seen once, a few or many times, or a class if the clone is expanded.

cdr3_nt | cdr3_aa | d_call | clone_size | j_call | v_call
TGTGCCAGCAGCGTAGAAGTTAATGGTTACGAGCAGTACTTC | CASSVEVNGYEQYF | - | few | TRBJ2-7 | TRBV9
TGCAGCGCGAGAGTTGCCGGGCATTACGAGCAGTACTTC | CSARVAGHYEQYF | - | - | TRBJ2-7 | TRBV20-1
TGCAGTGCTGAGGGACTAGCGGGAGAGGACGAGCAGTACTTC | CSAEGLAGEDEQYF | TRBD2 | few | TRBJ2-7 | TRBV20-1
TGTGCCAGCAGCGACCCTTTGGGGGCTAGGGTCGAGCAGTACTTC | CASSDPLGARVEQYF | - | few | TRBJ2-7 | TRBV7-2
TGCGCCAGCAGTGAAAACAGATTATATGGCTACACCTTC | CASSENRLYGYTF | - | few | TRBJ1-2 | TRBV10-2
TGCAGTGCCCCAAGCACAAGCGGGAGGGTAACCGGGGAGCTGTTTTTT | CSAPSTSGRVTGELFF | TRBD2 | few | TRBJ2-2 | TRBV20-1
TGTGCCAGCAGTTCCCCCCAAGAGGGTCGGGATTCCATTCAGTACTTC | CASSSPQEGRDSIQYF | - | - | TRBJ2-4 | TRBV28
TGTGCCAGCAGTTTATTGGCGGGAGAGACAGATACGCAGTATTTT | CASSLLAGETDTQYF | TRBD2 | few | TRBJ2-3 | TRBV12-3/TRBV12-4
TGTGCCAGCAGGCACAGGGGCACAACCACAGATACGCAGTATTTT | CASRHRGTTTDTQYF | TRBD1 | - | TRBJ2-3 | TRBV28
TGTGCCAGCACCCCCTCTCCGGGGGGCGATAATTCAGGGGAGCTGTTTTTT | CASTPSPGGDNSGELFF | - | many | TRBJ2-2 | TRBV6-1
TGTGCCACCAGCGGCCGGGACAGCCCCTACGAGCAGTACTTC | CATSGRDSPYEQYF | TRBD1 | - | TRBJ2-7 | TRBV15
TGTGCCAGCAGACCCGAGACAGGGGGCGAATCTGGGGCCAACGTCCTGACTTTC | CASRPETGGESGANVLTF | TRBD1 | - | TRBJ2-6 | TRBV27
TGCAGTGCTAGAGAGGACTCCTCGTTGGCCAAACTGTTTTTT | CSAREDSSLAKLFF | - | - | TRBJ1-4 | TRBV20-1
TGTGCCAGCACCCCGATTGGGGCGGGGAACACTGAAGCTTTCTTT | CASTPIGAGNTEAFF | - | once | TRBJ1-1 | TRBV7-9
TGTGCCAGCAGTTCGTTCGAGACCCAGTACTTC | CASSSFETQYF | - | many | TRBJ2-5 | TRBV28
TGTGCCAGCAGCCAAGTTGTCGGCGGTAGAGCCAAAAACATTCAGTACTTC | CASSQVVGGRAKNIQYF | - | once | TRBJ2-4 | TRBV4-2
TGCGCCAGCAGCTTGGGTCGCTCTGGGGCCAACGTCCTGACTTTC | CASSLGRSGANVLTF | - | few | TRBJ2-6 | TRBV5-1
TGTGCCAGCAGTCACGGACGAAGAAACTCTGGGGCCAACGTCCTGACTTTC | CASSHGRRNSGANVLTF | - | many | TRBJ2-6 | TRBV12-3/TRBV12-4
TGTGCCAGCAGCAGCCAAACATACGGGGGCTACTACAATGAGCAGTTCTTC | CASSSQTYGGYYNEQFF | - | few | TRBJ2-1 | TRBV3-1
TGTGCCAGTAGCCCCCCGGACACCTATAACTATGGCTACACCTTC | CASSPPDTYNYGYTF | - | - | TRBJ1-2 | TRBV19
TGTGCCAGCAGGGGTTACGCGCCGAACACTGAAGCTTTCTTT | CASRGYAPNTEAFF | - | many | TRBJ1-1 | TRBV28
TGTGCCTGGAGTGTATCCCGTACGATCGGCAGAGCCACTGAAGCTTTCTTT | CAWSVSRTIGRATEAFF | - | few | TRBJ1-1 | TRBV30
TGTGCCAGCACGACCAGCGGGGGCACGAACACCATATATTTT | CASTTSGGTNTIYF | - | few | TRBJ1-3 | TRBV6-1
TGCGCCAGCAGCCCAGGACAGATCGGGACTGAAGCTTTCTTT | CASSPGQIGTEAFF | - | few | TRBJ1-1 | TRBV5-1
TGTGCCAGCAGCTTGGTGGCGGGAGGGCTAGTTGAGCAGTTCTTC | CASSLVAGGLVEQFF | TRBD2 | - | TRBJ2-1 | TRBV5-5
TGTGCCAGCAGTCCAGCGGGAGCGGTGGTTCAGTACGAGCAGTACTTC | CASSPAGAVVQYEQYF | TRBD2 | many | TRBJ2-7 | TRBV27
TGTGCCAGCAGTTTAGCGGGACAGGGCGAGACCCAGTACTTC | CASSLAGQGETQYF | TRBD1 | many | TRBJ2-5 | TRBV28
TGTGCCAGCAGCCAAGATAGCGGGAGTTATGAGCAGTTCTTC | CASSQDSGSYEQFF | TRBD2 | few | TRBJ2-1 | TRBV3-1
TGTGCCATCAGTACCGGGACAGGGGACTATGGCTACACCTTC | CAISTGTGDYGYTF | TRBD1 | many | TRBJ1-2 | TRBV10-3
TGTGCCAGCAGTGGGCTTTGGGTGGGGGCTGGAACTGAAGCTTTCTTT | CASSGLWVGAGTEAFF | - | many | TRBJ1-1 | TRBV25-1
TGCGCCAGCAGTGAGTCTTTGGGAGTCGAGCAGTACTTC | CASSESLGVEQYF | - | many | TRBJ2-7 | TRBV10-1
TGCAGCGTTGCCCCCCTCCGGTCCCAAGAGACCCAGTACTTC | CSVAPLRSQETQYF | - | few | TRBJ2-5 | TRBV29-1
TGTGCCAGTAGTACCGAGGTCATGAACACTGAAGCTTTCTTT | CASSTEVMNTEAFF | - | few | TRBJ1-1 | TRBV19
TGTGCCAGCAGCTTTGCCGGGGCAGGCAATGAGCAGTTCTTC | CASSFAGAGNEQFF | - | - | TRBJ2-1 | TRBV7-3
TGTGCCAGCAGGCTAGGGTTATCGGGAGGCTACACCTTC | CASRLGLSGGYTF | - | many | TRBJ1-2 | TRBV6-1
TGTGCCAGCAGGTCGGGACACGCCTACGAGCAGTACTTC | CASRSGHAYEQYF | - | many | TRBJ2-7 | TRBV12-3/TRBV12-4
TGCAGTACTAAGAATCAGGGGGCCTCCTATAATTCACCCCTCCACTTT | CSTKNQGASYNSPLHF | TRBD1 | - | TRBJ1-6 | TRBV20-1
TGTGCCAGTAGTATTGAAGGGAAAGAGACCCAGTACTTC | CASSIEGKETQYF | - | many | TRBJ2-5 | TRBV19
TGCAGCGTTGAGACCAGGGAGTCCTACGAGCAGTACTTC | CSVETRESYEQYF | - | many | TRBJ2-7 | TRBV29-1
TGTGCCAGTAGTCCCGGTCCACAGGGATTGAACACTGAAGTTTTCTTT | CASSPGPQGLNTEVFF | - | - | TRBJ1-1 | TRBV19
TGTGCCAGCAGCTTAACGCAGCTGGGGTCCGAGACCCAGTACTTC | CASSLTQLGSETQYF | - | many | TRBJ2-5 | TRBV11-2
TGTGCCAGCAGTCGGGACGACCTCCACGGGGAGCTGTTTTTT | CASSRDDLHGELFF | - | - | TRBJ2-2 | TRBV28
TGTGCCAGCAGCCTCCGGTGGGGGGGTGACAATCAGCCCCAGCATTTT | CASSLRWGGDNQPQHF | - | - | TRBJ1-5 | TRBV27
TGTGCCAGCAGCCGCTGGGACAGGGGGAACAATGAGCAGTTCTTC | CASSRWDRGNNEQFF | TRBD1 | - | TRBJ2-1 | TRBV14
TGTGCCAGCAGTGAAGACCGGACAGGGGCCAACGTCCTGACTTTC | CASSEDRTGANVLTF | - | - | TRBJ2-6 | TRBV6-1
TGTGCCAGTTACAGGGCCTATGGCTACACCTTC | CASYRAYGYTF | - | many | TRBJ1-2 | TRBV19
TGCAGTGCTGGAGGGGCTTCCTATGGCTACACCTTC | CSAGGASYGYTF | - | - | TRBJ1-2 | TRBV20-1
TGTGCCAGCAGCTTAGTTGGCAGGCGCGCAACTAATGAAAAACTGTTTTTT | CASSLVGRRATNEKLFF | - | few | TRBJ1-4 | TRBV7-9
TGCAGTGCTAAAGGGACACTTCCGAGCCAGCCCCAGCATTTT | CSAKGTLPSQPQHF | - | many | TRBJ1-5 | TRBV20-1
TGTGCCAGCAGCCCGGACAGCTCCTATAATTCACCCCTCCACTTT | CASSPDSSYNSPLHF | - | many | TRBJ1-6 | TRBV6-1
TGCGCCAGCAGTGTCCAGGCAACCACTGAAGCTTTCTTT | CASSVQATTEAFF | - | - | TRBJ1-1 | TRBV10-2
TGTGCCAGCCCGGGACTAGCGGTGCGCGGGGATACGCAGTATTTT | CASPGLAVRGDTQYF | TRBD2 | - | TRBJ2-3 | TRBV2
TGTGCCAGCAATCCTTCAGGGGGAATCCTCTACGAGCAGTACTTC | CASNPSGGILYEQYF | TRBD1 | many | TRBJ2-7 | TRBV28
TGTGCCAGCACCGTCTTAAATAGCAATCAGCCCCAGCATTTT | CASTVLNSNQPQHF | - | few | TRBJ1-5 | TRBV19
TGTGCCAGCAGTTTAGGGACATGGCAGCCCCAGCATTTT | CASSLGTWQPQHF | - | - | TRBJ1-5 | TRBV27
TGTGCCAGCAGCGCCCGGGACAGGGGTGACCATGGCTACACCTTC | CASSARDRGDHGYTF | TRBD1 | - | TRBJ1-2 | TRBV9
TGTGCCAGCAGTTTAGCGCGACGGACCATGATTTATGGCTACACCTTC | CASSLARRTMIYGYTF | - | - | TRBJ1-2 | TRBV28
TGTGCCAGCAGCATCGGACAGGGCAGCGGGGAGCTGTTTTTT | CASSIGQGSGELFF | TRBD1 | few | TRBJ2-2 | TRBV9
TGTGCCAGTAGTCCGGACAGTCTCTCCGGGGAGCAGTACTTC | CASSPDSLSGEQYF | - | - | TRBJ2-7 | TRBV19